The text below deals with one T cell receptor beta chain. Its antigen is not known. These data originate in a study of T cell responses to AZD1222 COVID-19 vaccine. Only in-frame clones appear in the TCRdb table, and some are missing; sequencing was by immunoSEQ multiplex PCR. The repertoire holds fewer than 300,000 clones, with 85% to 95% as singletons. Study conclusions and caveats: Only after the peak T cell response were repertoires sampled. Females outnumbered males among donors, who were mostly white British; clonal diversity was possibly underestimated. Close to half of all spike-specific TCRs reportedly target regions of the variants that are unmutated. Baseline seropositivity occurred in only 5 or 6 AZD1222 recipients.

V lost 6 bases to trimming and J lost 3 bases; unmatched junction nucleotides: 8. Germline V gene lookup returns CDR1 MDHEN and CDR2 SYDVKM. The CDR3 spans 14 residues. This TCR derives from an adult in good health. This sample comprised peripheral blood, obtained on day 0 of AZD1222 vaccination. The chain recombines TRBV28 with TRBJ2-7, with 7 bases identical to TRBD1. CDR3 nucleotide sequence: TGTGCCAGCAGGGCGACAGGGTCCCTCTACGAGCAGTACTTC. Its translation: CASRATGSLYEQYF.